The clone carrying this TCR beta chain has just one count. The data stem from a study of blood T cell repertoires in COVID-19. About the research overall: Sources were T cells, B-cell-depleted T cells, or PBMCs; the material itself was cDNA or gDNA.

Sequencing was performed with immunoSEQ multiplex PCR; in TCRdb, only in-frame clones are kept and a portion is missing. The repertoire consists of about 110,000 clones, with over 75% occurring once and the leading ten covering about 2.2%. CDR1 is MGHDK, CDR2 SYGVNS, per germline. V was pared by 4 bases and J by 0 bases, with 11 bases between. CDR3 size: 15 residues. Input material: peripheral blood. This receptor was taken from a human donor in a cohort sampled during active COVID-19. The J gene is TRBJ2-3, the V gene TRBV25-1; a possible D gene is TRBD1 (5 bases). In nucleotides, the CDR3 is TGTGCCAGCAGTGGCCGACAGATTAGCACAGATACGCAGTATTTT. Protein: CASSGRQISTDTQYF.